This T cell receptor beta chain is from a study of identical twins. CDR1 is DFQATT, CDR2 SNEGSKA, per germline (reference sequence). The length of the CDR3 is 18 residues. Trimming cost V 1 base and J 5 bases; bases outside gene matches: 16. This clonotype is labeled medium-sized. MiXCR, applied by TCRdb to the 5' RACE reads, yields one record per CDR3 protein. The table records 310,000 or so distinct CDR3 sequences, about 8.1% of them present only once. The same data also contributed to another study, on yellow fever vaccine responses in identical twins. Per that study: It has been reported that, in twins, the vaccine T cell response seemed partly convergent and partly personalized.

The clonotype originates from a woman aged 18-29 years in good health. This chain joins TRBV20-1 and TRBJ2-1, with 8 positions matching TRBD2. The sequencing input was memory (CD45RO+) T cells sorted from blood. CDR3 residues: CSARGVGASGSSHNEQFF. In DNA, the CDR3 is TGCAGTGCTAGAGGGGTTGGGGCCAGCGGGAGTTCCCACAATGAGCAGTTCTTC.